The text below deals with one T cell receptor beta chain. CDR3 length equals 14 residues. The germline CDR1 and CDR2 sequences are MNHEY and SVGAGI. V lost 5 bases and J lost 5; bases outside the gene matches: 6. The source of the sample is a study of blood T cell repertoires in COVID-19. Study information: Specimens from acute and convalescent COVID-19 originated in the United States, Italy and Spain. Sources were T cells, B-cell-depleted T cells, or PBMCs; the material itself was cDNA or gDNA.

Methods used by the authors: Nucleated cell number was recorded as an estimate derived from reference gene primer amplification. Profiling relied on immunoSEQ multiplex PCR, and the TCRdb table lists in-frame clones only, not all of them. V and J calls and clone size follow that table, whereas D and trimming were derived from the DNA. This table has roughly 180,000 clones, about 82% appearing once. The TCR comes from a woman aged 25 to 39 with acute or convalescent COVID-19. The sequenced material came from peripheral blood. The J gene is TRBJ1-1, the V gene TRBV6-5; TRBD1 matches at 9 bases. CDR3 coding DNA: TGTGCCAGCAGTCCTCGACAGGGGGGGACTGAAGCTTTCTTT. Amino acids: CASSPRQGGTEAFF.